Given below is one T cell receptor beta chain in context. The data originate from a study of T cell changes during pregnancy in multiple sclerosis. V lost 1 base to trimming and J lost 4 bases, with 10 bases between them. This CDR3 has 14 residues. Germline assignment: CDR1 SGHTA and CDR2 FQGNSA. Using immunoSEQ multiplex PCR, the repertoire was profiled, and TCRdb retains in-frame clones only, with some absent. The sample holds fewer than 50,000 clones; roughly 92% are singletons and the top ten take 0.3% to 0.45%. Specimen: CD4+ T cells from peripheral blood mononuclear cells, collected in the second trimester of pregnancy. The J gene is TRBJ1-2, the V gene TRBV7-2, with unresolved D. The TCR comes from a female donor in good health, enrolled as a control in a pregnancy study. CDR3 region: CASSLGEPFYGYTF. CDR3 nucleotide sequence: TGTGCCAGCAGCTTAGGGGAGCCCTTCTATGGCTACACCTTC.